The 16 T cell receptor beta chains below all came from one sample that was sequenced in a study of blood T cells in healthy people across ages. Alongside a J-beta primer mix, a sample-barcoded 5' primer served in a second PCR lasting about 7 to 11 cycles. TCRdb analysed the 5' RACE reads with MiXCR anew, one entry per CDR3 protein. The sample records 800,000 to 950,000 distinct CDR3 sequences, roughly 29% being singletons. Another study also made use of these data, one on T cells of mothers and their children.

The sequenced sample was blood. All receptors derive from a woman aged 40-49 years in good health.

This clonotype was counted only a few times. The V and J genes are TRBV6-5 and TRBJ1-1; D not resolved. This CDR3 is 12 amino acids long. Trimming removed 8 bases at V and 4 bases at J, with 11 bases between. Germline assignment: CDR1 MNHEY and CDR2 SVGAGI. The CDR3 DNA is TGTGCCAGCGGGGAGGGTAGCACTGAAGCTTTCTTT. Protein: CASGEGSTEAFF.

This clonotype was recorded at least ten times. The genes are TRBV29-1 and TRBJ2-7, with D tentatively TRBD2 (5 bases). The CDR3 is made up of 12 amino acids. The V end was cut by 6 bases, the J end by 1 base, with 10 bases between. Germline V lookup: CDR1 SQVTM, CDR2 ANQGSEA. The CDR3 sequence is CSVLGGSYEQYF. The CDR3 nucleotides read TGCAGCGTCCTTGGAGGATCCTACGAGCAGTACTTC.

This clonotype was seen ten or more times. This chain links TRBV7-6 with TRBJ2-1; 8 bases match TRBD2. This CDR3 has 16 residues. Germline CDR1 SGHVS, CDR2 FNYEAQ. J lost 2 bases, V lost 1 base, and 4 bases had no gene match. The CDR3 here is CASSLEGRGAYNEQFF. The DNA of the CDR3 is TGTGCCAGCAGCTTAGAAGGGCGGGGGGCCTACAATGAGCAGTTCTTC.

This chain uses TRBV7-9 with TRBJ2-3; 8 bases line up with TRBD2. The CDR3 has 16 residues. With V trimmed by 4 bases and J by 1 base, 7 bases remained unmatched. Germline loops: CDR1 SEHNR, CDR2 FQNEAQ (reference sequence). The CDR3 sequence: CASSSGGGRGTDTQYF. DNA for the CDR3: TGTGCCAGCAGCTCGGGGGGGGGCCGCGGCACAGATACGCAGTATTTT.

Ten or more counts support this clonotype. The chain joins TRBV4-3 to TRBJ2-1; D tentatively fits TRBD1 or TRBD2 (5 bases each). The CDR3 has 16 residues. Trimming pared 5 bases from V and 4 bases from J, leaving 18 bases between. The germline V gene has CDR1 LGHNA and CDR2 YSLEER. CDR3 in amino acids: CASSSSRDPLYNEQFF. In DNA, the CDR3 is TGCGCCAGCAGCTCGTCCCGGGACCCGCTATACAATGAGCAGTTCTTC.

This clonotype occurred a few times. This chain links TRBV18 with TRBJ1-2, with 7 nucleotides matching TRBD1. The germline V gene encodes CDR1 KGHSH and CDR2 LQKENI. The J segment lost 4 bases and the V segment lost 3 bases, leaving 5 bases of the junction unmatched. The CDR3 spans 14 residues. DNA of the CDR3: TGTGCCAGCTCACCCTCGGGACAGCGCTATGGCTACACCTTC. Its translation: CASSPSGQRYGYTF.

V is TRBV20-1 and J is TRBJ1-5; D is perhaps TRBD1 (6 bases). V gave up 3 bases and J gave up 0 bases, with 15 bases separating them. CDR3 length equals 16 residues. Germline V CDR1 and CDR2: DFQATT, SNEGSKA (reference sequence). The CDR3 loop reads CSASTGRGYSNQPQHF. The CDR3 DNA sequence: TGCAGTGCTAGTACGGGCAGGGGTTATAGCAATCAGCCCCAGCATTTT.

This clonotype occurred a few times. This sequence joins TRBV6-8 and TRBJ2-7; 10 positions agree with TRBD1. This CDR3 is 16 amino acids long. Germline-derived CDR1 and CDR2 are MNHGY and SAAAGT. Trimming took 4 bases from V and 0 from J; bases not matched to a gene: 6. The CDR3 sequence is CASSSPGQGSSYEQYF. The CDR3, as DNA: TGTGCCAGCAGTTCACCGGGACAGGGGAGCTCCTACGAGCAGTACTTC.

In its sample, this clonotype was seen many times. The V and J genes are TRBV20-1 and TRBJ2-7; D not certain. V dropped 3 bases and J dropped 4 bases, with 16 bases sitting between them. The CDR3 is 14 residues long. Germline V lookup: CDR1 DFQATT, CDR2 SNEGSKA (reference sequence). The CDR3 spells CSARGGGSGYEQYF. In nucleotides, the CDR3 is TGCAGTGCTAGGGGTGGTGGCTCTGGGTACGAGCAGTACTTC.

This clonotype was counted many times. This chain links TRBV27 with TRBJ2-1, with 9 nucleotides matching TRBD1. CDR3 size: 14 residues. Germline loops: CDR1 MNHEY, CDR2 SMNVEV (reference sequence). V was pared by 6 bases and J by 5 bases, with 5 bases of the junction left unmatched. The CDR3 coding sequence is TGTGCCAGCAGCCAACAGGGGGCAAACAATGAGCAGTTCTTC. Translating it yields CASSQQGANNEQFF.

Note on this clonotype: A much larger clone differs from this one at a single base, so this may be a read error. The chain combines TRBV7-2 with TRBJ2-4, with 7 bases identical to TRBD1. V shed 5 bases and J 2 bases; nucleotides not matched to a gene: 12. Germline CDR1 reads SGHTA; CDR2 reads FQGNSA. The CDR3 loop spans 17 amino acids. The CDR3 DNA follows: TGTGCCAGCAGCCGACAGGGAAGCCAAATGTCCAAAAACATTCAGTACTTC. Protein: CASSRQGSQMSKNIQYF.

In its sample, this clonotype was seen a few times. This sequence joins TRBV2 and TRBJ1-1, with D possibly matching TRBD1 (5 bases). CDR1 SNHLY and CDR2 FYNNEI come from the germline V gene. The V and J ends lost 8 bases and 5 bases respectively, with 15 bases between them. The length of the CDR3 is 13 residues. The CDR3 loop is CASCQGEGTEAFF. In nucleotides, the CDR3 is TGTGCCAGCTGTCAGGGAGAAGGAACTGAAGCTTTCTTT.

A few counts support this clonotype. J is TRBJ2-3 and V is TRBV3-1; D perhaps matches TRBD2 (6 bases). The CDR3 runs 14 residues. Germline V gene lookup returns CDR1 LGHDT and CDR2 YNNKEL (reference sequence). Trimming left V 5 bases short and J 4 bases short, with 13 bases between. Here the CDR3 DNA reads TGTGCCAGCAGCGGACGGCGGGGCCCAGATACGCAGTATTTT. Translating gives CASSGRRGPDTQYF.

As for this clonotype: A much larger clone lies a single base off, so this may be a read error. The genes are TRBV12-3 or TRBV12-4 and TRBJ2-3, with D possibly TRBD2 on 6 matching bases. This CDR3 has 14 residues. CDR3 nucleotides: TGTGTCAGCAGCCCGGGACTTTACACAGATACGCAGTATTTT. Translating it yields CVSSPGLYTDTQYF.

Remarks on this clonotype: This could be a read error, since a much larger clone is one nucleotide away. CDR3 in amino acids: CASSQVSMNTEAFF. The CDR3 nucleotides are TGTGCCAGCAGCCAAGTTTCCATGAACACTGAAGCTTTCTTT. This chain links TRBV14 with TRBJ1-1; no clear D. CDR1 is SGHDN, CDR2 FVKESK, per germline. V lost 1 base and J 0 bases, leaving 6 bases between the germline ends. The CDR3 loop spans 14 amino acids.

The table lists this clonotype with many counts. The rearrangement uses TRBV29-1 and TRBJ2-5; D possibly corresponds to TRBD2 (6 bases). From germline, CDR1 is SQVTM and CDR2 ANQGSEA. With 2 bases removed from V and 4 bases from J, the gap between germline ends came to 14 bases. This CDR3 region has 14 residues. The CDR3 bases are TGCAGCGTTGAAATCCCCCCCGGGGGAGAGACCCAGTACTTC. It is translated as CSVEIPPGGETQYF.